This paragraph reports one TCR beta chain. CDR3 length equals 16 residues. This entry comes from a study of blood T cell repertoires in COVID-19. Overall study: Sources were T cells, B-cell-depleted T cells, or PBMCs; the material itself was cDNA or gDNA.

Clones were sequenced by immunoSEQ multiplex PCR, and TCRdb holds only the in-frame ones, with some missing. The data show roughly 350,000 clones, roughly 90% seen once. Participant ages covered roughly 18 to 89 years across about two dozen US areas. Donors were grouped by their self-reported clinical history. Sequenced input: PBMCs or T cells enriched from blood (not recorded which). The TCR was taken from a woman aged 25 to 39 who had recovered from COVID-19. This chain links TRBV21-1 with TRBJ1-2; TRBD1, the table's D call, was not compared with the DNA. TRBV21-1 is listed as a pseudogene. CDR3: CASSRPPGESLDGYTF. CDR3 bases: TGTGCCAGCAGCAGACCACCAGGGGAATCCCTTGATGGCTACACCTTC.